This paragraph reports one T cell receptor (beta chain). The ends lost 4 bases at V and 9 bases at J; junction bases unmatched: 7. This CDR3 region has 14 residues. From germline, CDR1 is SGHTA and CDR2 FQGNSA. The record originates from a study of blood T cell repertoires in COVID-19. The table came from immunoSEQ multiplex PCR; TCRdb's copy has only in-frame clones and leaves some out. This sample has approximately 120,000 clones; over 80% occur once, and the top ten carry about 20%. This chain uses TRBV7-2 with TRBJ2-2; 8 bases fit TRBD2. The sequenced sample was peripheral blood. The clonotype comes from a woman aged 60-70 years with acute or convalescent COVID-19. The CDR3 region is CASSYGLASWELFF. For the CDR3, the DNA is TGTGCCAGCAGCTACGGACTAGCTTCCTGGGAGCTGTTTTTT.